The T cell receptor beta chain described here comes from a study of response to subunit inactivated influenza vaccine. The ends were cut back, 7 bases at V and 4 bases at J, with 10 bases in the middle. Germline V lookup: CDR1 MNHEY, CDR2 SVGEGT. This CDR3 has 13 amino acids. In regard to this clonotype: Antigen: not known.

In TCRdb, the RT-PCR reads were re-called with MiXCR into one record per CDR3 protein. The sample carries about 190,000 distinct CDR3 sequences, 13% to 15% recorded once. Study observations and caveats: Few new T cells, the authors suggested, are recruited by each seasonal influenza vaccination.

The clonotype originates from a man aged 45-65 years who received an inactivated influenza vaccine. This specimen consisted of CD8+ T cells sorted from PBMCs, obtained about 5 days after vaccination. This rearrangement joins TRBV6-2 or TRBV6-3 to TRBJ2-2; D is possibly TRBD1 (5 bases). Here the CDR3 reads CASTIRGTGELFF. The CDR3 bases are TGTGCCAGCACCATAAGGGGCACCGGGGAGCTGTTTTTT.